Each of the 21 T cell receptor beta chains below was sequenced from the same sample in a study of blood T cell repertoires in COVID-19. TCRdb keeps only in-frame clones here, not all; method: immunoSEQ multiplex PCR. The sample carries 250,000 to 350,000 clones, nearly 90% recorded once. The sample was PBMCs or T cells enriched from blood (not recorded which). Every receptor here comes from a woman younger than 30 with acute COVID-19.

This clone was detected once. The chain uses TRBV3-1 (or the pseudogene TRBV3-2) and TRBJ1-4; the D gene is possibly TRBD1 (5 bases). V lost 2 bases to trimming and J lost 0 bases, with 10 bases between them. Germline assignment: CDR1 LGHDT and CDR2 YNNKEL (reference sequence). CDR3 length: 16 amino acids. This CDR3 reads CASSQHIGATNEKLFF. In nucleotides, the CDR3 is TGTGCCAGCAGCCAACATATAGGGGCAACTAATGAAAAACTGTTTTTT.

This clone has a single count. The V call is TRBV18, the J call TRBJ2-7; TRBD2 matches 8 bases. Trimming at V came to 3 bases and at J to 3 bases, leaving 4 bases not matched to a gene. CDR3 length: 14 amino acids. CDR1 and CDR2 from the germline V gene are KGHSH and LQKENI. CDR3 in DNA: TGTGCCAGCTCACCGACTAGCGACATCTACGAGCAGTACTTC. As protein: CASSPTSDIYEQYF.

This chain joins TRBV9 and TRBJ1-6, with D maybe TRBD1 (6 bases). CDR1 and CDR2 from the germline V gene are SGDLS and YYNGEE. The CDR3 runs to 16 residues. The germline V and J ends were trimmed by 3 bases and 5 bases, with 15 bases remaining between them. In DNA, the CDR3 is TGTGCCAGCAGCGCCTCGGACAGCTATAATAATTCACCCCTCCACTTT. Translating gives CASSASDSYNNSPLHF.

The gene calls are TRBV7-9 and TRBJ1-1; TRBD1 is a possible D gene (5 bases). Germline CDR1 reads SEHNR; CDR2 reads FQNEAQ (reference sequence). The CDR3 length is 13 residues. The ends were cut back, 5 bases at V and 2 bases at J, with 9 bases in the middle. CDR3 sequence reads: CASSNRTNTEAFF. The CDR3 DNA reads as TGTGCCAGCAGCAACAGGACCAACACTGAAGCTTTCTTT.

The chain carries TRBV7-9 and TRBJ1-2; TRBD1 aligns across 8 bases. Germline V gives CDR1 SEHNR, CDR2 FQNEAQ (reference sequence). The CDR3 sequence is 14 residues long. The ends lost 4 bases at V and 8 bases at J; junction bases unmatched: 9. CDR3: CASSYGQGADGYTF. CDR3 coding DNA: TGTGCCAGCAGCTACGGTCAGGGGGCTGACGGCTACACCTTC.

The chain has TRBV28 and TRBJ1-1; D possibly corresponds to TRBD1 (6 bases). The CDR3 extends over 14 amino acids. Trimming took off 6 bases at V and 0 bases at J, with 11 bases between the two ends. Germline V CDR1 and CDR2: MDHEN, SYDVKM. The CDR3, as DNA: TGTGCCAGCAGGTTGGGGGCCATGAACACTGAAGCTTTCTTT. Protein: CASRLGAMNTEAFF. The variable domain in full, with the rest retrieved from reference TRBV28 and TRBJ1-1, is DVKVTQSSRYLVKRTGEKVFLECVQDMDHENMFWYRQDPGLGLRLIYFSYDVKMKEKGDIPEGYSVSREKKERFSLILESASTNQTSMYLCASRLGAMNTEAFFGQGTRLTVV.

V usage is TRBV3-1 (or the pseudogene TRBV3-2) and J usage is TRBJ2-7; D uncertain. The V end was cut by 0 bases, the J end by 9 bases, with 12 bases between. The CDR3 sequence is 13 residues long. Germline loops: CDR1 LGHDT, CDR2 YNNKEL (reference sequence). The CDR3 protein is CASSQDEQRRQYF. The CDR3 DNA sequence: TGTGCCAGCAGCCAAGATGAGCAACGGAGGCAGTACTTC.

The chain combines TRBV7-9 with TRBJ1-1; D perhaps matches TRBD1 (6 bases). Germline loops: CDR1 SEHNR, CDR2 FQNEAQ (reference sequence). The CDR3 is 15 amino acids. V dropped 9 bases and J dropped 0 bases, with 17 bases sitting between them. Here the CDR3 reads CASAGGGFMNTEAFF. In DNA form, the CDR3 reads TGTGCCAGTGCGGGAGGGGGTTTCATGAACACTGAAGCTTTCTTT.

V gene TRBV5-4 combines with J gene TRBJ1-2, with D unresolved. The V end was cut by 4 bases, the J end by 8 bases, with 15 bases between. The CDR3 covers 13 residues. Germline V gene data show CDR1 as SGHNT and CDR2 as YYREEE (reference sequence). The CDR3 loop is CASSLSKAGGYTF. The CDR3 DNA is TGTGCCAGCAGCCTTTCGAAGGCAGGAGGCTACACCTTC.

The chain uses TRBV5-6 and TRBJ2-7; 9 bases are shared with TRBD1. The CDR3 runs 16 residues. In germline, CDR1 is SGHDT, CDR2 YYEEEE. Trimming took 3 bases from V and 0 from J; bases not matched to a gene: 7. The CDR3, as DNA: TGTGCCAGCAGCTGGGACAGGGCGCACTTCTCCTACGAGCAGTACTTC. It encodes CASSWDRAHFSYEQYF.

The chain is built from TRBV19 and TRBJ1-5, with D unresolved. There are 15 residues in the CDR3. Germline CDR1 and CDR2: LNHDA and SQIVND (reference sequence). Trimming removed 5 bases at V and 4 bases at J, with 15 bases between. CDR3 bases: TGTGCCAGTAGTTCCGGGGATGGAAAAAATCAGCCCCAGCATTTT. Residues: CASSSGDGKNQPQHF. The full variable domain, with the rest looked up from reference TRBV19 and TRBJ1-5, is DGGITQSPKYLFRKEGQNVTLSCEQNLNHDAMYWYRQDPGQGLRLIYYSQIVNDFQKGDIAEGYSVSREKKESFPLTVTSAQKNPTAFYLCASSSGDGKNQPQHFGDGTRLSIL.

The rearrangement links TRBV24-1 to TRBJ2-2; D is unresolved. Germline loops: CDR1 KGHDR, CDR2 SFDVKD. V gave up 1 base and J gave up 0 bases, with 20 bases separating them. This CDR3 comprises 20 residues. The CDR3, as DNA: TGTGCCACCAGTGATTTTGGTTCCACAGCAACGAAGGCGAACACCGGGGAGCTGTTTTTT. Its translation is CATSDFGSTATKANTGELFF.

The rearrangement links TRBV7-9 to TRBJ1-2; possibly TRBD1 for D (5 bases). The CDR3 loop spans 13 amino acids. Germline V gene lookup returns CDR1 SEHNR and CDR2 FQNEAQ (reference sequence). V was trimmed by 3 bases and J by 6 bases, leaving 11 bases between them. CDR3: CASSLQGLNGYTF. The DNA of the CDR3 is TGTGCCAGCAGCTTGCAGGGTTTAAATGGCTACACCTTC.

The chain couples TRBV10-3 to TRBJ1-5; D is uncertain. The CDR3 extends over 12 amino acids. Deletions cut 3 bases from V and 9 bases from J, with 9 bases between. Germline CDR1 is ENHRY and CDR2 is SYGVKD. CDR3 sequence (DNA): TGTGCCATCAGTGACGAGGCGCGGCCCCAGCATTTT. Translating gives CAISDEARPQHF.

The chain uses TRBV14 and TRBJ2-7; maybe TRBD2 (5 bases). This CDR3 spans 15 amino acids. Trimming removed 3 bases from V and 4 bases from J, with 16 bases in between. Germline CDR1 SGHDN, CDR2 FVKESK. The CDR3 spells CASSHPSGIIYEQYF. Here the CDR3 DNA reads TGTGCCAGCAGCCACCCCTCCGGGATCATATACGAGCAGTACTTC. The full variable domain, rest sourced from reference TRBV14 and TRBJ2-7, is EAGVTQFPSHSVIEKGQTVTLRCDPISGHDNLYWYRRVMGKEIKFLLHFVKESKQDESGMPNNRFLAERTGGTYSTLKVQPAELEDSGVYFCASSHPSGIIYEQYFGPGTRLTVT.

This sequence joins TRBV7-9 and TRBJ1-4, with D possibly being TRBD1 (6 bases). Germline lookup yields CDR1 SEHNR and CDR2 FQNEAQ (reference sequence). The length of the CDR3 is 17 residues. Trimming cost V 2 bases and J 4 bases, with 17 bases left between them. CDR3 nucleotide sequence: TGTGCCAGCAGCTTAACCGCACAGGGTTTGATTAATGAAAAACTGTTTTTT. This translates into CASSLTAQGLINEKLFF.

The chain recombines TRBV15 with TRBJ1-4; weak D call: TRBD1 (5 bases). The germline V and J ends were trimmed by 3 bases and 5 bases, with 10 bases remaining between them. The germline V gene encodes CDR1 LNHNV and CDR2 YYDKDF (reference sequence). CDR3 length: 14 amino acids. The CDR3 spells CATSRTAGNEKLFF. The CDR3, as DNA: TGTGCCACCAGCAGGACAGCTGGGAATGAAAAACTGTTTTTT. Full variable domain (remainder filled in from reference TRBV15 and TRBJ1-4): DAMVIQNPRYQVTQFGKPVTLSCSQTLNHNVMYWYQQKSSQAPKLLFHYYDKDFNNEADTPDNFQSRRPNTSFCFLDIRSPGLGDTAMYLCATSRTAGNEKLFFGSGTQLSVL.

The J gene is TRBJ1-2, the V gene TRBV25-1, with 7 positions matching TRBD1. The CDR3 is made up of 15 amino acids. Germline-derived CDR1 and CDR2 are MGHDK and SYGVNS. The V segment lost 3 bases and the J segment 0 bases; nucleotides outside the gene matches: 4. The CDR3 sequence: CASSEGGTANYGYTF. The CDR3, as DNA: TGTGCCAGCAGTGAGGGCGGGACAGCTAACTATGGCTACACCTTC.

The chain links TRBV27 to TRBJ2-7, with D perhaps matching TRBD2 (5 bases). The V end was cut by 3 bases, the J end by 5 bases, with 11 bases between. Germline V gene sequence: CDR1 MNHEY, CDR2 SMNVEV (reference sequence). CDR3 length: 13 residues. The CDR3 DNA follows: TGTGCCAGCAGTTTGGGATGGGGAGACGAGCAGTACTTC. Amino acids: CASSLGWGDEQYF.

This clone was counted a single time. The chain joins TRBV19 to TRBJ1-2, with a weak D call TRBD1 (6 bases). The CDR3 length is 13 residues. Trimming took off 10 bases at V and 6 bases at J, with 18 bases between the two ends. Germline lookup yields CDR1 LNHDA and CDR2 SQIVND (reference sequence). CDR3: CATTNREGNGYTF. Written as DNA, the CDR3 is TGTGCCACCACAAACAGGGAGGGGAATGGCTACACCTTC.

The chain employs TRBV11-3 and TRBJ1-1; TRBD1 might be the D (5 bases). V gave up 5 bases and J gave up 5 bases, with 18 bases separating them. Germline CDR1 and CDR2: SGHNT and YENEEA. The CDR3 consists of 15 residues. CDR3 region: CASSTTSAGRTEAFF. The CDR3 nucleotides read TGTGCCAGCAGCACCACCTCCGCAGGGAGGACTGAAGCTTTCTTT.